Given below is one TCR beta chain in context. Its antigen is undetermined. CDR1 and CDR2 (germline): MNHEY, SVGAGI. Trimming removed 2 bases from V and 7 bases from J, with 12 bases in between. The CDR3 covers 13 residues. The data derive from a study of T cell responses to AZD1222 COVID-19 vaccine. Study outcomes and limitations: In the spike-specific TCR repertoire, nearly half reportedly target unmutated variant regions. White British people made up most donors, females outnumbered males, and clonal diversity was possibly underestimated.

The protocol was immunoSEQ multiplex PCR, while the TCRdb copy is restricted to in-frame clones and leaves out a portion. The table has about 120,000 clones, about 86% seen once. Pooled together were second doses at about 4 or about 12 weeks. Sample: peripheral blood, taken 28 days after the second AZD1222 dose. This receptor was identified in an adult who received the AZD1222 COVID-19 vaccine. This sequence joins TRBV6-5 and TRBJ2-7; the D gene is possibly TRBD1 (7 bases). Here the CDR3 reads CASSYGGGREQYF. The CDR3 DNA reads TGTGCCAGCAGTTACGGAGGGGGCCGGGAGCAGTACTTC.